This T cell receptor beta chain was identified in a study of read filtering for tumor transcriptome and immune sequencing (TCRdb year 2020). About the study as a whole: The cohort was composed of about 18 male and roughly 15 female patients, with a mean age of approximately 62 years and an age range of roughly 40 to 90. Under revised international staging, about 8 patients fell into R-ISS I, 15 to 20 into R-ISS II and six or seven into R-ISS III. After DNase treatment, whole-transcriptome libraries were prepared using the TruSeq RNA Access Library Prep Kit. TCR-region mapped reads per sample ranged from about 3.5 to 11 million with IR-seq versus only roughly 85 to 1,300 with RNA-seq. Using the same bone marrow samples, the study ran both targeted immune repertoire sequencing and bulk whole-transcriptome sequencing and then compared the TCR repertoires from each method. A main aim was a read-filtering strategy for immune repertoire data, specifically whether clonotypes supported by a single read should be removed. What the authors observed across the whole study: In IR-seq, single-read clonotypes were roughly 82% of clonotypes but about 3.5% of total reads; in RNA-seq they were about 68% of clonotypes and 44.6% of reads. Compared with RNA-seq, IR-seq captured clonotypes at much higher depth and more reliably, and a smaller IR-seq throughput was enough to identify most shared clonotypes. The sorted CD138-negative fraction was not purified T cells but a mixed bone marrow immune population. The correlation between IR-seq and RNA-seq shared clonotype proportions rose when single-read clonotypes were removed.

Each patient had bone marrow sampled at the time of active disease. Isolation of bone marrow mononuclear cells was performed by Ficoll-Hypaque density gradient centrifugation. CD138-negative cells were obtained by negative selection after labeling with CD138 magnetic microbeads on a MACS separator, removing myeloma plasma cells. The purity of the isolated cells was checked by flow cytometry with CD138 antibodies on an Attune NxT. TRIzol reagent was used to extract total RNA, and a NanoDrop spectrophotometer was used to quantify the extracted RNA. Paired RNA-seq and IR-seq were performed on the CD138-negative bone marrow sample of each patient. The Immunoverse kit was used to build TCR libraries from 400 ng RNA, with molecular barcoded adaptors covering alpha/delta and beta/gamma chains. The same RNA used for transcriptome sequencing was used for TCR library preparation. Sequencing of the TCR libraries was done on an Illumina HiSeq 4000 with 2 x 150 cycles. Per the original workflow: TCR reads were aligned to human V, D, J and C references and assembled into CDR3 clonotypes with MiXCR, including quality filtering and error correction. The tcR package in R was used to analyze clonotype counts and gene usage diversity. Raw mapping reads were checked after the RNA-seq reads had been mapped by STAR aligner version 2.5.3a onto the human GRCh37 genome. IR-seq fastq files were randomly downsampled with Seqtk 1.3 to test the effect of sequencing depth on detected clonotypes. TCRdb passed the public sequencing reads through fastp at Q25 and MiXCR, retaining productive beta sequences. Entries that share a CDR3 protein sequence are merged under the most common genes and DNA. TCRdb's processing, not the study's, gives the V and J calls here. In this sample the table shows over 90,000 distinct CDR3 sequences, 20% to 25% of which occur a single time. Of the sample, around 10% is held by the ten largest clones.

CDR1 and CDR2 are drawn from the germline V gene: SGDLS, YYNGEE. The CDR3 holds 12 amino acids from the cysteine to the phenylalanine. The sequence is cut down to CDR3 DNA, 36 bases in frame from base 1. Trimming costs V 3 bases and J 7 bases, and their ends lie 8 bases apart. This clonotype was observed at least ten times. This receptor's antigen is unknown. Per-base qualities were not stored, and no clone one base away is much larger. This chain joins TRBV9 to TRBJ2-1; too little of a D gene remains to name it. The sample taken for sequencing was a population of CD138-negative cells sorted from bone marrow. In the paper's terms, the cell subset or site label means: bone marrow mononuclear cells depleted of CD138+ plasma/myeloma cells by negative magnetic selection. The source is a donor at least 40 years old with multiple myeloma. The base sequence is TGTGCCAGCAGCGGAACAGAAAATGAGCAGTTCTTC. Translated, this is CASSGTENEQFF.